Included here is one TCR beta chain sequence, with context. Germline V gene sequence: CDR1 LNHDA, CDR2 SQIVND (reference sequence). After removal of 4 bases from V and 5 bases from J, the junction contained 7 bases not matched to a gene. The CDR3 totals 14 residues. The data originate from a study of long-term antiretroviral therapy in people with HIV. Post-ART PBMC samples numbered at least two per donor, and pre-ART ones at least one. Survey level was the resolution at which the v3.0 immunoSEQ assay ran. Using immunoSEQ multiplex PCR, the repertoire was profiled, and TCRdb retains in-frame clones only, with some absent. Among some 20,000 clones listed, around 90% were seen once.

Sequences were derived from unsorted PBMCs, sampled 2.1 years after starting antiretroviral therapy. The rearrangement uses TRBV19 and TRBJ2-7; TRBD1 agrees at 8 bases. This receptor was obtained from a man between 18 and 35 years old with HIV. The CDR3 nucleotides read TGTGCCAGTAGTACGGGCAGGGGGCAAAACGAGCAGTACTTC. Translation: CASSTGRGQNEQYF.